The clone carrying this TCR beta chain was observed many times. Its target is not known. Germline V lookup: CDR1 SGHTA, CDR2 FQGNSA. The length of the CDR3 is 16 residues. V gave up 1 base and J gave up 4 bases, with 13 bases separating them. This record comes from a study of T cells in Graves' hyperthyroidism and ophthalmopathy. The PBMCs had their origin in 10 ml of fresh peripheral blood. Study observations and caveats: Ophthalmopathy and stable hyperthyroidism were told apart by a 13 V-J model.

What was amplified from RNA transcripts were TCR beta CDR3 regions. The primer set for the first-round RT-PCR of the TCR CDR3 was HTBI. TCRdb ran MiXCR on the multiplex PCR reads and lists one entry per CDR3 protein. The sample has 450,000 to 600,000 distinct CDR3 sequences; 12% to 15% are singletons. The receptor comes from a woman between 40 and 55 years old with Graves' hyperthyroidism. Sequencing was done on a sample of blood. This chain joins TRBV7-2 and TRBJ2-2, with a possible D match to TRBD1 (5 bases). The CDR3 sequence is CASSLVSRVVTGELFF. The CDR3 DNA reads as TGTGCCAGCAGCTTAGTGAGCAGGGTGGTCACCGGGGAGCTGTTTTTT. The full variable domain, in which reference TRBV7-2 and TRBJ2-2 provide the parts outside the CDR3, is GAGVSQSPSNKVTEKGKDVELRCDPISGHTALYWYRQSLGQGLEFLIYFQGNSAPDKSGLPSDRFSAERTGGSVSTLTIQRTQQEDSAVYLCASSLVSRVVTGELFFGEGSRLTVL.